Below, 5 T cell receptor beta chains from the same sample are listed, as sequenced in a study of cytomegalovirus exposure and HLA in healthy donors. This PCR relied on a set of 60 Vbeta primers and 13 Jbeta primers. This table comes from immunoSEQ multiplex PCR, and its TCRdb copy is limited to in-frame clones, with some not included. The sample yields 250,000 or so clones, 92% seen once. Input material: PBMCs. The receptors shown here come from a girl aged 2 to 9 in good health and CMV-seronegative.

V and J are TRBV4-1 and TRBJ2-5; TRBD2 agrees at 11 bases. The CDR3 loop spans 16 amino acids. J lost 2 bases, V lost 5 bases, and 7 bases had no gene match. The germline V gene encodes CDR1 MGHRA and CDR2 YSYEKL. CDR3 bases: TGCGCCAGCAGCTCCCGACTAGCGGGGCCGCAAGAGACCCAGTACTTC. As protein: CASSSRLAGPQETQYF.

This clone has just one count. The chain couples TRBV6-5 to TRBJ2-7; D is perhaps TRBD1 (5 bases). The CDR3 runs 12 residues. Germline V lookup: CDR1 MNHEY, CDR2 SVGAGI. V was clipped by 4 bases and J by 3 bases, with 7 bases between them. This CDR3 reads CASSFTGYEQYF. CDR3 DNA: TGTGCCAGCAGTTTTACAGGCTACGAGCAGTACTTC.

V usage is TRBV29-1 and J usage is TRBJ1-1; D gene unclear. CDR3 length: 15 residues. Trimming took 6 bases from V and 0 from J, leaving 17 bases between them. The germline CDR1 and CDR2 sequences are SQVTM and ANQGSEA. CDR3 sequence: CSVVLAGVMNTEAFF. Here the CDR3 DNA reads TGCAGCGTAGTACTCGCCGGGGTCATGAACACTGAAGCTTTCTTT.

This chain links TRBV11-2 with TRBJ2-7; D might be TRBD2 (6 bases). Germline loops: CDR1 SGHAT, CDR2 FQNNGV. Trimming removed 1 base from V and 4 bases from J, with 14 bases in between. The CDR3 consists of 15 residues. DNA of the CDR3: TGTGCCAGCAGCTTAGCGCCCCTCGGACTATACGAGCAGTACTTC. Amino acid sequence: CASSLAPLGLYEQYF.

V usage is TRBV2 and J usage is TRBJ1-1, with a weak D call TRBD1 (6 bases). V was trimmed by 7 bases and J by 4 bases, leaving 13 bases between them. From germline, CDR1 is SNHLY and CDR2 FYNNEI. CDR3 length: 13 residues. The CDR3, as DNA: TGTGCCAGCACCCCGGCAGGGGCCACTGAAGCTTTCTTT. Translating gives CASTPAGATEAFF.